This passage covers 18 T cell receptor beta chains from one sample sequenced in a study of blood T cell repertoires in COVID-19. The method was immunoSEQ multiplex PCR; TCRdb's version includes in-frame clones alone and lacks a portion of them. This repertoire shows 350,000 to 450,000 clones, around four fifths found once; its top ten account for less than 6%. The sequenced material came from PBMCs or T cells enriched from blood (not recorded which). The receptors come from a woman aged 45-59 years who had recovered from COVID-19.

The rearrangement uses TRBV6-1 and TRBJ1-2, with TRBD1 matching over 7 bases. The germline V gene encodes CDR1 MNHNS and CDR2 SASEGT. This CDR3 is built from 16 residues. Germline trimming cut 3 bases from V and 3 bases from J; bases unmatched to any gene: 10. The CDR3 here is CASSDVGTEKYYGYTF. The CDR3, as DNA: TGTGCCAGCAGTGACGTCGGGACAGAAAAGTACTATGGCTACACCTTC.

The V call is TRBV6-5, the J call TRBJ1-2; D is perhaps TRBD1 (5 bases). V was cut by 5 bases and J by 3 bases, with 13 bases left in between. From germline, CDR1 is MNHEY and CDR2 SVGAGI. CDR3 size: 14 residues. CDR3 nucleotides: TGTGCCAGCAGTAGGAAGGACACTTACTATGGCTACACCTTC. Protein product: CASSRKDTYYGYTF.

As to this clone: Other DNA sequences in the sample encode the same CDR3. The rearrangement uses TRBV27 and TRBJ1-1; 7 nucleotides align to TRBD1. This CDR3 has 14 residues. V was pared by 3 bases and J by 2 bases, with 3 bases of the junction left unmatched. Germline CDR1 reads MNHEY; CDR2 reads SMNVEV (reference sequence). The CDR3 DNA is TGTGCCAGCAGTTTCGGGACAGCTAACACTGAAGCTTTCTTT. Amino acids: CASSFGTANTEAFF.

The gene calls are TRBV15 and TRBJ1-1; D gene unclear. Per the germline V gene, CDR1 is LNHNV and CDR2 is YYDKDF (reference sequence). V gave up 0 bases and J gave up 10 bases, with 12 bases separating them. The CDR3 has 13 amino acids. The CDR3 loop is CATSRDLELGAFF. CDR3 in DNA: TGTGCCACCAGCAGAGATTTGGAGTTAGGAGCTTTCTTT.

The chain joins TRBV12-3 or TRBV12-4 to TRBJ1-5; D is unresolved. The CDR3 consists of 13 residues. V lost 6 bases and J 7 bases, leaving 13 bases between the germline ends. The DNA of the CDR3 is TGTGCCAGCAGCCCAAGAATAGAACAGCCCCAGCATTTT. It encodes CASSPRIEQPQHF.

V is TRBV6-5 and J is TRBJ1-6, with D uncertain. V was clipped by 6 bases and J by 0 bases, with 6 bases between them. The CDR3 covers 14 residues. The germline CDR1 and CDR2 sequences are MNHEY and SVGAGI. The DNA for the CDR3 is TGTGCCAGCAGAGCGAGCTCCTATAATTCACCCCTCCACTTT. This codes for CASRASSYNSPLHF.

The chain joins TRBV18 to TRBJ1-2, with D uncertain. Germline CDR1 is KGHSH and CDR2 is LQKENI. This CDR3 region has 14 residues. V lost 6 bases to trimming and J lost 3 bases, with 14 bases between them. The CDR3 bases are TGTGCCAGCTCTCTAACAGTCAGCCACTATGGCTACACCTTC. Amino acids: CASSLTVSHYGYTF. Together with reference TRBV18 and TRBJ1-2, the CDR3 gives the full variable domain: NAGVMQNPRHLVRRRGQEARLRCSPMKGHSHVYWYRQLPEEGLKFMVYLQKENIIDESGMPKERFSAEFPKEGPSILRIQQVVRGDSAAYFCASSLTVSHYGYTFGSGTRLTVV.

The V and J genes are TRBV7-9 and TRBJ2-7, with 7 bases matching TRBD1. Trimming at V came to 4 bases and at J to 3 bases, leaving 6 bases not matched to a gene. Germline V gives CDR1 SEHNR, CDR2 FQNEAQ (reference sequence). The CDR3 covers 14 residues. The CDR3 region is CASSSRQGGYEQYF. The CDR3 region has the DNA TGTGCCAGCAGCTCCCGACAGGGTGGCTACGAGCAGTACTTC. Drawing the rest from reference TRBV7-9 and TRBJ2-7, the complete variable domain is DTGVSQNPRHKITKRGQNVTFRCDPISEHNRLYWYRQTLGQGPEFLTYFQNEAQLEKSRLLSDRFSAERPKGSFSTLEIQRTEQGDSAMYLCASSSRQGGYEQYFGPGTRLTVT.

The rearrangement uses TRBV30 and TRBJ2-5, with D unclear. V lost 0 bases to trimming and J lost 4 bases, with 15 bases between them. Per germline, CDR1 GTSNPN and CDR2 SVGIG (reference sequence). This CDR3 has 15 residues. The CDR3 loop reads CAWSVHGLVTETQYF. CDR3 coding DNA: TGTGCCTGGAGTGTACATGGTTTGGTAACAGAGACCCAGTACTTC.

The chain has TRBV15 and TRBJ1-2; D may be TRBD1 (6 bases). The length of the CDR3 is 14 residues. V lost 3 bases and J lost 6, with 14 bases in between. The germline CDR1 and CDR2 sequences are LNHNV and YYDKDF (reference sequence). CDR3 nucleotides: TGTGCCACCAGCAGCATCAGGGGATGGAATGGCTACACCTTC. This codes for CATSSIRGWNGYTF.

V is TRBV10-3 and J is TRBJ1-2, with D maybe TRBD1 (6 bases). Trimming stripped 0 bases from V and 5 bases from J, with 13 bases between. The germline gives CDR1 ENHRY, CDR2 SYGVKD. The length of the CDR3 is 15 residues. The CDR3 DNA is TGTGCCATCAGTGAGTCGACGGGGGGCGGGTATGGCTACACCTTC. As protein: CAISESTGGGYGYTF.

The chain employs TRBV5-4 and TRBJ1-1, with 8 nucleotides matching TRBD1. The CDR3 runs 17 residues. The junction had 9 bases not matched to a gene; V was cut back by 2 bases and J by 0 bases. Germline V gene sequence: CDR1 SGHNT, CDR2 YYREEE (reference sequence). The CDR3 DNA sequence: TGTGCCAGCAGCTTACCGGGACAGGCGCGATTGAACACTGAAGCTTTCTTT. Encoded protein: CASSLPGQARLNTEAFF.

V gene TRBV6-2 or TRBV6-3 combines with J gene TRBJ1-4, with 8 bases that match TRBD1. The CDR3 totals 15 residues. The J segment lost 4 bases and the V segment lost 5 bases, leaving 6 bases of the junction unmatched. CDR1 is MNHEY and CDR2 is SVGEGT in the germline V gene. Written as DNA, the CDR3 is TGTGCCAGCAGTCCGGACAGGGTACTTAATGAAAAACTGTTTTTT. This codes for CASSPDRVLNEKLFF.

This clone was seen once. The rearrangement uses TRBV5-8 and TRBJ2-3; tentative D call: TRBD1 (6 bases). Trimming removed 5 bases at V and 6 bases at J, with 10 bases between. The germline CDR1 and CDR2 sequences are SGHTS and YDEGEE. The CDR3 length is 12 residues. The CDR3 sequence is CASRQGSDTQYF. The CDR3 DNA follows: TGTGCCAGCAGGCAGGGGTCCGATACGCAGTATTTT.

This chain uses TRBV5-1 with TRBJ2-1, with 8 bases fitting TRBD2. V lost 1 base to trimming and J lost 0 bases; unmatched junction nucleotides: 3. Germline V gives CDR1 SGHRS, CDR2 YFSETQ. The CDR3 sequence is 16 residues long. The CDR3 here is CASSLLSGSSYNEQFF. The CDR3 DNA follows: TGCGCCAGCAGCTTGTTGAGCGGGAGCTCCTACAATGAGCAGTTCTTC.

CDR3 protein: CASSYGLAGSSGDTQYF. CDR3 coding DNA: TGTGCCAGCAGCTATGGACTAGCGGGTTCCTCGGGCGATACGCAGTATTTT. This chain joins TRBV7-9 and TRBJ2-3; 11 nucleotides line up with TRBD2. Germline V gene data show CDR1 as SEHNR and CDR2 as FQNEAQ (reference sequence). The CDR3 has 17 amino acids. V gave up 4 bases and J gave up 6 bases; unmatched junction bases: 12.

V and J are TRBV7-2 and TRBJ1-5; D is undetermined. The germline V gene encodes CDR1 SGHTA and CDR2 FQGNSA. This CDR3 region has 14 residues. V gave up 2 bases and J gave up 4 bases, with 9 bases separating them. The CDR3 region has the DNA TGTGCCAGCAGCTTATTGCAGTCGAATCAGCCCCAGCATTTT. Translated, it gives CASSLLQSNQPQHF.

This clone has more than one count but fewer than ten. The V gene is TRBV4-1, the J gene TRBJ2-1; no reliable D call. The CDR3 loop spans 16 amino acids. V was clipped by 2 bases and J by 2 bases, with 13 bases between them. The V gene's germline CDR1 is MGHRA and CDR2 YSYEKL. For the CDR3, the DNA is TGCGCCAGCAGCCAACCTGACTCACTAACCTACAATGAGCAGTTCTTC. Its translation: CASSQPDSLTYNEQFF.